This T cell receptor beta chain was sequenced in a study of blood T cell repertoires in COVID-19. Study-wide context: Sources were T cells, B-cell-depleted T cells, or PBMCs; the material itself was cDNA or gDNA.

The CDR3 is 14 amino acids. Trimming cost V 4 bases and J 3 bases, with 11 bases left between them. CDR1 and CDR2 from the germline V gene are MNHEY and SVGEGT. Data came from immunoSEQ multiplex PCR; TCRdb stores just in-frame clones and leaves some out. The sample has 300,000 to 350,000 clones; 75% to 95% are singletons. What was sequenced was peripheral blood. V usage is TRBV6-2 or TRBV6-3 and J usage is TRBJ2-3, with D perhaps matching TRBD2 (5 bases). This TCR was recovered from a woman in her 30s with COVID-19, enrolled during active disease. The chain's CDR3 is CASSSSGVTDTQYF. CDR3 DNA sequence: TGTGCCAGCAGTTCGAGCGGAGTTACAGATACGCAGTATTTT.